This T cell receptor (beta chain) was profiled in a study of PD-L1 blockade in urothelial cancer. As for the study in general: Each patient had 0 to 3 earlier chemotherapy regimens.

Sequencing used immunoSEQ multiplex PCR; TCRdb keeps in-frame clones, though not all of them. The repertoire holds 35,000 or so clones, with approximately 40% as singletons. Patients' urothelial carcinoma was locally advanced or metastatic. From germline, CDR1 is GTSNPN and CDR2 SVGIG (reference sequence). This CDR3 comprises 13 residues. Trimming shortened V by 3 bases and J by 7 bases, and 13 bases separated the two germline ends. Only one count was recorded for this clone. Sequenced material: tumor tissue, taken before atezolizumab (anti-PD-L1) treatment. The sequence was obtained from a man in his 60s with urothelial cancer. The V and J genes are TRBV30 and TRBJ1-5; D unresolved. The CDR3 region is CAWSAVGGQPQHF. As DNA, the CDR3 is TGTGCCTGGAGCGCTGTTGGTGGGCAGCCCCAGCATTTT.